This T cell receptor (beta chain) came from a study of cytomegalovirus exposure and HLA in healthy donors. Primers for the PCR totalled 60 Vbeta and 13 Jbeta. TCRdb's table, derived via immunoSEQ multiplex PCR, lists solely in-frame clones and lacks some. The sample has more than 95,000 clones; roughly 17% are singletons. Those who donated were healthy bone marrow donors. CDR3 length: 13 residues. V shed 10 bases and J 9 bases; nucleotides not matched to a gene: 7. Germline V gene data show CDR1 as SNHLY and CDR2 as FYNNEI. Study-wide points: As a later analysis showed, a missense DCLRE1C variant was linked to trimming of TCR beta V- and J-genes. Cytomegalovirus status was reportedly diagnosed by the classifier with high sensitivity and specificity. In most subjects, TCR beta sequences reportedly gave accurate predictions of HLA-A and HLA-B alleles.

The table lists this clone with a few counts. Antigen specificity is unknown. The genes are TRBV2 and TRBJ1-4, with TRBD1 matching over 11 bases. The TCR originated in a female donor in good health and CMV-seropositive. The specimen was PBMCs. The CDR3 nucleotides read TGTGCCACCGGCCTGGACAGGGGGCAAAAACTGTTTTTT. As protein: CATGLDRGQKLFF.